This TCR beta chain appears in the sequencing data of a study of T cell clonotyping in hematopoietic cell transplantation. Concerning this clone: Its cognate antigen is unknown.

Germline CDR1 and CDR2: LNHNV and YYDKDF (reference sequence). The CDR3 has 15 residues. The V gene lost 3 bases and the J gene lost 0 bases, with 8 bases spanning the gap. Time point denoted: recipient sample about 28 days before transplant, after cytoreduction. Generated by immunoSEQ multiplex PCR, the TCRdb table keeps only in-frame clones and is missing some. This table holds approximately 11,000 clones, 92% found once. Study-wide points: Few recipient clonotypes overlapped donors; over 97% were de novo at given depth. Graft donor and pretransplant recipient Inverse Simpson Index values predicted broader posttransplant TCR diversity.

Sequencing used peripheral blood mononuclear cells, obtained before stem cell transplant. This sequence was found in a woman aged 40-49 years with acute myeloid leukemia. Some clones in this sample may be carry-over from other donors' samples. The J gene is TRBJ1-4, the V gene TRBV15; D is uncertain. CDR3 sequence reads: CATSRGSATNEKLFF. CDR3 sequence (DNA): TGTGCCACCAGCAGGGGGAGTGCAACTAATGAAAAACTGTTTTTT.